Each of the 25 T cell receptor beta chains below was sequenced from the same sample in a study of PD-1 blockade in classical Hodgkin lymphoma. Method: immunoSEQ multiplex PCR; TCRdb's copy keeps in-frame clones and lacks some. The sample holds approximately 37,000 clones, just under 80% seen once. Relapse after autologous stem cell transplantation occurred in every patient, and brentuximab vedotin exposure varied. Sequencing used peripheral blood mononuclear cells (PBMCs), obtained at baseline. The receptors were gathered from a human donor with classical Hodgkin lymphoma.

V usage is TRBV5-5 and J usage is TRBJ1-1, with 7 bases aligning to TRBD1. J was trimmed by 7 bases and V by 2 bases; bases with no gene match: 11. This CDR3 region has 15 residues. The germline gives CDR1 SGHKS, CDR2 YYEKEE (reference sequence). The CDR3 here is CASSFDRDGWNEAFF. Here the CDR3 DNA reads TGTGCCAGCAGCTTCGACAGGGATGGTTGGAATGAAGCTTTCTTT.

The chain is built from TRBV27 and TRBJ2-7; D may be TRBD1 (6 bases). Germline CDR1 is MNHEY and CDR2 is SMNVEV (reference sequence). There are 14 residues in the CDR3. Between the trimmed V and J ends, which lost 4 bases and 2 bases, there was a span of 12 bases. The CDR3 coding sequence is TGTGCCAGCAGTTACGCCGGGACACCCTACGAGCAGTACTTC. Its translation: CASSYAGTPYEQYF.

The genes are TRBV6-5 and TRBJ1-4, with D possibly matching TRBD1 (6 bases). CDR1 is MNHEY, CDR2 SVGAGI, per germline. CDR3 size: 14 residues. V lost 8 bases to trimming and J lost 5 bases, with 15 bases between them. CDR3 coding DNA: TGTGCCAGCGGCCCGAGGGGGATCAATGAAAAACTGTTTTTT. Translation gives CASGPRGINEKLFF.

In the case of this clone: The germline gene is not matched at one end of the junction; a read error may be the cause. The chain couples TRBV5-1 to TRBJ1-2, with no clear D. Germline lookup yields CDR1 SGHRS and CDR2 YFSETQ. There are 15 residues in the CDR3. CDR3 coding DNA: TGTGCCAGCAGCTTGTTTCCTAGGGTTGATACGAGCTACACCTTC. Translated: CASSLFPRVDTSYTF.

The chain links TRBV2 to TRBJ2-5; 9 nucleotides agree with TRBD2. This CDR3 region has 15 residues. CDR1 and CDR2 from the germline V gene are SNHLY and FYNNEI. Trimming at V came to 4 bases and at J to 2 bases, leaving 5 bases not matched to a gene. CDR3 region: CASSVSAGGQETQYF. CDR3 sequence (DNA): TGTGCCAGCAGTGTCTCAGCGGGGGGACAAGAGACCCAGTACTTC.

CDR3 bases: TGTGCCAGCAGCTTAGGGGGCAGAACCTACGAGCAGTACTTC. This sequence encodes CASSLGGRTYEQYF. This rearrangement joins TRBV13 to TRBJ2-7; D not resolved. In germline, CDR1 is PRHDT, CDR2 FYEKMQ (reference sequence). The CDR3 runs to 14 residues. Trimming cost V 0 bases and J 2 bases, with 8 bases left between them.

The chain employs TRBV7-8 and TRBJ1-4; 8 bases agree with TRBD1. The ends lost 6 bases at V and 1 base at J; junction bases unmatched: 4. The CDR3 contains 15 residues. Per the germline V gene, CDR1 is SGHVS and CDR2 is FQNEAQ. The CDR3 DNA reads as TGTGCCAGCAGAGACGACAGGGGAACTAATGAAAAACTGTTTTTT. It yields the protein CASRDDRGTNEKLFF.

V usage is TRBV7-9 and J usage is TRBJ1-2; D remains unclear. The V end was cut by 8 bases, the J end by 3 bases, with 19 bases between. This CDR3 spans 15 amino acids. Germline V gene lookup returns CDR1 SEHNR and CDR2 FQNEAQ (reference sequence). The CDR3 region is CASGFPGSYYYGYTF. CDR3 DNA: TGTGCCAGCGGTTTCCCCGGCAGCTATTACTATGGCTACACCTTC.

The chain combines TRBV6-5 with TRBJ1-6; D gene ambiguous. Germline CDR1 MNHEY, CDR2 SVGAGI. Trimming shortened V by 9 bases and J by 10 bases, and 13 bases separated the two germline ends. The CDR3 has 12 residues. CDR3 bases: TGTGCCAGTGGGGTCGGCGACTCACCCCTCCACTTT. It yields the protein CASGVGDSPLHF.

The chain joins TRBV7-9 to TRBJ2-1; the match to TRBD2 covers 8 bases. The germline gives CDR1 SEHNR, CDR2 FQNEAQ (reference sequence). The V segment lost 5 bases and the J segment 7 bases; nucleotides outside the gene matches: 7. The CDR3 covers 14 residues. The CDR3 DNA follows: TGTGCCAGCAGCGCCCTAGCGGGTATTAATGAGCAGTTCTTC. As protein: CASSALAGINEQFF.

J is TRBJ2-7 and V is TRBV7-6; D not resolved. This CDR3 is built from 11 residues. V was clipped by 6 bases and J by 7 bases, with 10 bases between them. The germline V gene has CDR1 SGHVS and CDR2 FNYEAQ. CDR3: CASSPYVEQYF. The CDR3 DNA is TGTGCCAGCAGTCCTTACGTAGAGCAGTACTTC.

Here the CDR3 reads CASSEATRGSEAFF. The CDR3 DNA reads as TGTGCCAGCAGTGAAGCGACGAGGGGCAGCGAAGCTTTCTTT. The chain combines TRBV2 with TRBJ1-1; tentative D call: TRBD1 (5 bases). The CDR3 runs 14 residues. Trimming shortened V by 0 bases and J by 8 bases, and 13 bases separated the two germline ends. Per germline, CDR1 SNHLY and CDR2 FYNNEI. The full variable domain, completed using reference TRBV2 and TRBJ1-1, is EPEVTQTPSHQVTQMGQEVILRCVPISNHLYFYWYRQILGQKVEFLVSFYNNEISEKSEIFDDQFSVERPDGSNFTLKIRSTKLEDSAMYFCASSEATRGSEAFFGQGTRLTVV.

In this sample, this clone turned up a few times. This chain links TRBV13 with TRBJ2-3, with D tentatively TRBD2 (6 bases). The CDR3 covers 13 residues. V was clipped by 5 bases and J by 4 bases, with 10 bases between them. Germline lookup yields CDR1 PRHDT and CDR2 FYEKMQ (reference sequence). The CDR3 loop reads CASSPREADTQYF. The CDR3 DNA reads TGTGCCAGCAGCCCCAGGGAGGCAGATACGCAGTATTTT.

The rearrangement joins TRBV5-1 to TRBJ2-1, with 10 nucleotides matching TRBD1. Germline-derived CDR1 and CDR2 are SGHRS and YFSETQ. The V gene end was trimmed by 4 bases and the J gene end by 7 bases; junction bases not matched to a gene: 11. The CDR3 consists of 16 residues. CDR3 in DNA: TGCGCCAGCAGCCTCCAGGGGACAGGGGTTATAAATGAGCAGTTCTTC. Its translation: CASSLQGTGVINEQFF.

V and J are TRBV4-1 and TRBJ1-5; D gene unclear. The CDR3 is 15 amino acids. The V gene's germline CDR1 is MGHRA and CDR2 YSYEKL. V lost 5 bases and J lost 0, with 11 bases in between. The CDR3 DNA follows: TGCGCCAGCAGCACATCTCAGGTTAGCAATCAGCCCCAGCATTTT. The encoded protein is CASSTSQVSNQPQHF.

The V call is TRBV7-2, the J call TRBJ2-3; 9 positions agree with TRBD2. Germline CDR1 reads SGHTA; CDR2 reads FQGNSA. J lost 4 bases, V lost 4 bases, and 9 bases had no gene match. The CDR3 extends over 16 amino acids. This CDR3 is CASSSYLRGGPDTQYF. The CDR3 nucleotides are TGTGCCAGCAGCTCCTATTTGCGGGGGGGCCCAGATACGCAGTATTTT.

The rearrangement uses TRBV4-1 and TRBJ1-1; D might be TRBD1 (6 bases). The CDR3 has 17 residues. The V end was cut by 1 base, the J end by 5 bases, with 20 bases between. Germline CDR1 MGHRA, CDR2 YSYEKL. CDR3 sequence (DNA): TGCGCCAGCAGCCAAGGCCCGGTGGGGGGCCGGGGTACTGAAGCTTTCTTT. This gives the protein CASSQGPVGGRGTEAFF.

The chain employs TRBV7-9 and TRBJ1-2, with D possibly being TRBD1 (5 bases). The CDR3 covers 15 residues. V was clipped by 3 bases and J by 3 bases, with 14 bases between them. In germline, CDR1 is SEHNR, CDR2 FQNEAQ (reference sequence). Here the CDR3 reads CASSFDSAYDYGYTF. The CDR3 bases are TGTGCCAGCAGCTTCGACAGTGCCTACGACTATGGCTACACCTTC.

The chain employs TRBV19 and TRBJ1-2; a weak D match, TRBD1 (5 bases). The CDR3 runs to 12 residues. The ends were cut back, 6 bases at V and 0 bases at J, with 5 bases in the middle. Germline V gives CDR1 LNHDA, CDR2 SQIVND (reference sequence). Here the CDR3 DNA reads TGTGCCAGTAGAGGGGCTAACTATGGCTACACCTTC. Its protein product is CASRGANYGYTF.

This clone was counted once. The CDR3 sequence is CASSPGQGKDYGYTF. The CDR3, as DNA: TGTGCCAGCAGCCCTGGACAGGGGAAGGACTATGGCTACACCTTC. The chain uses TRBV4-2 and TRBJ1-2, with 9 bases that match TRBD1. V was pared by 4 bases and J by 3 bases, with 6 bases of the junction left unmatched. Germline-derived CDR1 and CDR2 are LGHNA and YNFKEQ. The CDR3 is 15 residues long.

J is TRBJ2-5 and V is TRBV7-3, with 13 bases aligning to TRBD2. The CDR3 consists of 17 residues. V shed 7 bases and J 3 bases; nucleotides not matched to a gene: 11. Germline lookup yields CDR1 SGHTA and CDR2 FQGTGA. CDR3 residues: CASNPPPGTSGKETQYF. In DNA, the CDR3 is TGTGCCAGCAACCCCCCTCCTGGGACTAGCGGGAAAGAGACCCAGTACTTC.

The rearrangement links TRBV7-9 to TRBJ1-3; D ambiguous. The V gene's germline CDR1 is SEHNR and CDR2 FQNEAQ (reference sequence). The CDR3 contains 17 residues. The germline V and J ends were trimmed by 1 base and 1 base, with 14 bases remaining between them. CDR3 in DNA: TGTGCCAGCAGCTTAGGTCTCCGGAAATATTCTGGAAACACCATATATTTT. It yields the protein CASSLGLRKYSGNTIYF. The variable domain in full, completed from reference TRBV7-9 and TRBJ1-3, reads DTGVSQNPRHKITKRGQNVTFRCDPISEHNRLYWYRQTLGQGPEFLTYFQNEAQLEKSRLLSDRFSAERPKGSFSTLEIQRTEQGDSAMYLCASSLGLRKYSGNTIYFGEGSWLTVV.

This clone has just a few counts. The DNA of the CDR3 is TGTGCCAGCAGCTTTTATGGCACCGGGGAGCTGTTTTTT. Encoded protein: CASSFYGTGELFF. J is TRBJ2-2 and V is TRBV7-9; D is undetermined. Germline CDR1 and CDR2: SEHNR and FQNEAQ (reference sequence). The CDR3 totals 13 residues. V gave up 3 bases and J gave up 4 bases, with 6 bases separating them.

This clone turned up a few times. The gene calls are TRBV7-2 and TRBJ1-6, with 7 bases matching TRBD1. Germline assignment: CDR1 SGHTA and CDR2 FQGNSA. The CDR3 spans 14 residues. Trimming at V came to 1 base and at J to 11 bases, leaving 5 bases not matched to a gene. CDR3 region: CASSLETGRTPLHF. CDR3 bases: TGTGCCAGCAGCTTAGAGACAGGGAGGACACCCCTCCACTTT.

This rearrangement joins TRBV7-8 to TRBJ2-7, with TRBD1 matching over 12 bases. V shed 4 bases and J 5 bases; nucleotides not matched to a gene: 6. Per the germline V gene, CDR1 is SGHVS and CDR2 is FQNEAQ. CDR3 length equals 15 residues. In DNA, the CDR3 is TGTGCCAGCAGCTCGGGACAGGGGGCCCTCCACGAGCAGTACTTC. This codes for CASSSGQGALHEQYF.